This TCR beta chain was obtained from a study of shared clonotypes between healthy human individuals (TCRdb year 2020). Looking at the study overall: A few men and a couple of women, aged 18 to 49 years, made up the cohort. For each donor, three plates each were used for CD4 naive and CD4 memory, two plates were used for CD8 naive, and one plate was used for CD8 memory. The study deeply sequenced blood TCR repertoires of five healthy adults to estimate repertoire size and the extent of clonotype sharing between individuals. To increase sequencing depth and limit assay-specific biases, TCR repertoire library preparation and sequencing were carried out by different laboratories using diverse techniques. Each donor's leukapheresis produced roughly between about 0.85 and 10 billion PBMCs. What the research found in general, with its limitations: Larger estimated clonotype richness was generally found for naive subsets than for memory subsets. Across a handful of donors, approximately 5% of naive CD4, 3% to 4% of naive CD8, roughly 2.2% of memory CD4, and 0.3% to 0.45% of memory CD8 clonotypes were shared. The genetic and exposure-history diversity represented was limited by the small number of donors. Pairwise subsampling led to the expectation that sequencing depth would affect the degree of clonotype sharing among donors. Only blood was sampled, and tissue TCR repertoires likely differ from those in blood. Incomplete sequencing was indicated by rarefaction of sorted-subset datasets, despite the large sequencing depth. Compared with non-shared clonotypes, clonotypes shared by all four sorted-subset donors had higher generation probabilities.

As concerns this clone: Its antigen has not been determined. Base qualities are missing; no much larger clone stands one base away.

The donors were healthy, HIV-negative adults with no recently reported acute infections or vaccinations. Only Caucasian adults living in Nashville, Tennessee, USA were represented among the donors. CD4+ T cells were enriched by magnetic negative selection; naive cells were then positively selected on CD45RA, and the negative fraction formed the memory subset. After blood collection by leukapheresis, PBMCs were isolated using Ficoll-Histopaque density gradient centrifugation and then cryopreserved in the vapor phase of liquid nitrogen. Analytical flow cytometry was used to check the purity and quantity of every magnetically sorted T cell population. Genomic DNA was isolated from every sorted fraction and measured by UV absorbance on a Nanodrop 2000c. Using the deep immunoSEQ assay, multiplex PCR amplified TCR CDR3 regions from genomic DNA. Extracted genomic DNA from each cell subset was distributed evenly across all wells of several immunoSEQ 96-well plates, and each plate was treated as a replicate. For sorted subsets, roughly 200 ng genomic DNA, equal to 25,000 to 35,000 T cell genomes, was loaded into each replicate PCR. Purified libraries were measured with a Qubit 3.0 fluorometer, size-checked on a Bioanalyzer 2100, and measured again with the KAPA Library Quantification kit. Each immunoSEQ 96-well plate was sequenced on its own single-read 150-cycle Illumina NextSeq 550 flow cell. On the study's bioinformatics: Because the immunoSEQ output included only junctional sequences and no quality scores, the filtering could not be the same as the filtering used for full-length reads. To assign V/J genes and CDR3, sequences were annotated using PyIR, a Python wrapper for IgBLAST v1.9, with IMGT germline references. Reads were filtered out if the reads had weak V/J assignments (E-value above 1e-6), no CDR3, stop codons, out-of-frame junctions, or ambiguous translated residues. A V3J clonotype was defined by an identical inferred V gene, J gene, and CDR3 amino acid sequence. Percentage overlap between repertoires was calculated by dividing the number of shared unique clonotypes by the size of the smaller repertoire. Richness of each repertoire was evaluated using RTK rarefaction, the Chao1 estimator, and Recon v2.1 estimates of unobserved clonotypes. For all TCRbeta clonotypes obtained by the gDNA method from a few donors, generation probabilities were computed with OLGA. Drawn from immuneACCESS, this table holds only the in-frame rearrangements with V and J called that TCRdb kept. Clones are partly lost; checked studies trace under half to an unresolved V gene and leave the rest unexplained. That table furnishes V, J and clone size, whereas the DNA furnished D and trimming. Here the sample has about 2 million clones; 85% to 95% occur a single time. The ten largest clones take up 0.13% of the sample.

Per the germline V gene, MNHEY is the CDR1 and SVGAGI is the CDR2. From V the trimming removes 6 bases and from J it removes 4 bases, while the gene matches leave 10 bases of the junction unaccounted for. Measured from the cysteine to the phenylalanine, the CDR3 is 15 residues long. The kept DNA is CDR3 alone, 45 bases in frame from the first base. The chain couples TRBV6-5 to TRBJ2-7; TRBD2 aligns with 9 central bases. The source material was naive CD4+ T cells sorted from blood. The sample's cell subset or site label, in plain terms: CD45RA+ positively selected. This receptor was taken from a man between 18 and 29 years old in good health. In nucleotide form, the sequence is TGTGCCAGCAGCCGAATGACTAGCGGAGTTTACGAGCAGTACTTC. It is translated as CASSRMTSGVYEQYF.